Following are 21 T cell receptor beta chains from one sample sequenced in a study of type 1 and type 2 diabetes patients. PCR was run on genomic DNA. Amplification of the beta chain CDR3 used 30 forward and 13 reverse multiplex primers. TCRdb re-analysed the multiplex PCR reads in MiXCR, keeping a single row per CDR3 protein. The sample records under 300,000 distinct CDR3 sequences, 47% being singletons. The material sequenced was peripheral blood mononuclear cells (PBMCs). Every receptor here comes from a man between 18 and 35 years old with type 2 diabetes.

As for this clonotype: A junction boundary mismatches the germline segment, possibly from a read error. The J gene is TRBJ2-7, the V gene TRBV5-1; 8 nucleotides agree with TRBD2. CDR3 length: 15 residues. Germline V gives CDR1 SGHRS, CDR2 YFSETQ. In DNA, the CDR3 is TGTGCCAGTAGCGCAGGGAGCGGGAGCTTGTACGAGCAGTACTTC. This translates into CASSAGSGSLYEQYF.

The genes are TRBV6-5 and TRBJ1-2; tentatively, D is TRBD1 (5 bases). Germline V gene data show CDR1 as MNHEY and CDR2 as SVGAGI. The CDR3 totals 13 residues. V lost 4 bases, J lost 8 bases, and 14 bases lay in between. The chain's CDR3 is CASSSLRGSGYTF. The CDR3 region has the DNA TGTGCCAGCAGTTCCCTCCGGGGCAGCGGCTACACCTTC.

V and J are TRBV2 and TRBJ1-2, with TRBD1 matching 11 bases. Trimming removed 7 bases from V and 8 bases from J; junction bases left unmatched: 6. The CDR3 extends over 13 amino acids. The germline V gene encodes CDR1 SNHLY and CDR2 FYNNEI. The CDR3 nucleotides read TGTGCCAGCACCAGGACAGGGGGCATCGGCTACACCTTC. It codes for CASTRTGGIGYTF.

The chain has TRBV6-2 or TRBV6-3 and TRBJ2-1, with TRBD1 matching 9 bases. The V and J ends lost 6 bases and 7 bases, in that order; junction bases with no gene match: 4. Per the germline V gene, CDR1 is MNHEY and CDR2 is SVGEGT. The CDR3 is 13 residues long. The CDR3 region is CASRGTGKNEQFF. The CDR3, as DNA: TGTGCCAGCAGAGGGACAGGGAAGAATGAGCAGTTCTTC.

With regard to this clonotype: The junction does not match germline at one end; this may be a read error. The gene calls are TRBV19 and TRBJ1-6; D possibly corresponds to TRBD1 (6 bases). Per the germline V gene, CDR1 is LNHDA and CDR2 is SQIVND (reference sequence). This CDR3 region has 16 residues. CDR3 DNA: TGTGCCACCTCCAATCCGCCACAGGGCTTAGGTTCACCCCTCCGCTTT. Its protein is CATSNPPQGLGSPLRF.

This chain joins TRBV7-9 and TRBJ1-2; D call uncertain. The CDR3 extends over 18 amino acids. Germline lookup yields CDR1 SEHNR and CDR2 FQNEAQ (reference sequence). V lost 4 bases and J 4 bases, leaving 25 bases between the germline ends. CDR3 sequence reads: CASSSIRDRFGEGYGYTF. In DNA, the CDR3 is TGTGCCAGCAGCTCGATTCGCGACCGGTTCGGGGAGGGCTATGGCTACACCTTC.

This chain connects TRBV30 to TRBJ1-2, with D uncertain. Germline lookup yields CDR1 GTSNPN and CDR2 SVGIG (reference sequence). The CDR3 covers 11 residues. V lost 0 bases and J lost 8, with 7 bases in between. The DNA for the CDR3 is TGTGCCTGGAGTGTTGGTTTCGGCTACACCTTC. Its protein product is CAWSVGFGYTF.

The chain links TRBV20-1 to TRBJ1-4; tentatively, D is TRBD1 (5 bases). In germline, CDR1 is DFQATT, CDR2 SNEGSKA (reference sequence). V lost 0 bases, J lost 4 bases, and 15 bases lay in between. The CDR3 is 16 residues long. The CDR3 DNA follows: TGCAGTGCTAGAGATTATCAGGAGGGACTTAATGAAAAACTGTTTTTT. This sequence encodes CSARDYQEGLNEKLFF.

This clonotype was observed a few times. This chain uses TRBV6-1 with TRBJ2-7; no definite D call. This CDR3 is built from 14 residues. Trimming cost V 3 bases and J 7 bases, with 16 bases left between them. CDR1 and CDR2 from the germline V gene are MNHNS and SASEGT. CDR3 loop: CASSDVDSRWEQYF. The CDR3 bases are TGTGCCAGCAGTGACGTAGACTCCCGCTGGGAGCAGTACTTC.

The chain couples TRBV6-6 to TRBJ2-1, with 7 bases fitting TRBD2. The CDR3 has 15 residues. The germline V gene has CDR1 MNHNY and CDR2 SVGAGI (reference sequence). J lost 1 base, V lost 5 bases, and 5 bases had no gene match. The CDR3 bases are TGTGCCAGCAGTGAGAGTAGCGGGTCCTACAATGAGCAGTTCTTC. Its protein product is CASSESSGSYNEQFF.

The gene calls are TRBV2 and TRBJ2-2; a possible D gene is TRBD2 (6 bases). Germline V gives CDR1 SNHLY, CDR2 FYNNEI. The V end was cut by 5 bases, the J end by 4 bases, with 14 bases between. The CDR3 is made up of 15 amino acids. This chain's CDR3 is CASSRRLVSTGELFF. In nucleotides, the CDR3 is TGTGCCAGCAGTCGGAGACTAGTGAGCACCGGGGAGCTGTTTTTT.

V gene TRBV30 combines with J gene TRBJ2-5, with D possibly TRBD1 on 6 matching bases. V was shortened by 0 bases and J by 2 bases, with 10 bases between the two germline ends. CDR1 and CDR2 (germline): GTSNPN, SVGIG (reference sequence). The CDR3 has 14 residues. The DNA for the CDR3 is TGTGCCTGGAGTGTGAACAGGGCACAAGAGACCCAGTACTTC. This encodes CAWSVNRAQETQYF.

This chain joins TRBV12-3 or TRBV12-4 and TRBJ1-5; TRBD1 is a possible D gene (5 bases). The CDR3 is 14 amino acids. V gave up 4 bases and J gave up 5 bases, with 12 bases separating them. The CDR3 DNA is TGTGCCAGCAGTTGGGACGGAGGTCATCAGCCCCAGCATTTT. This sequence encodes CASSWDGGHQPQHF.

A word on this clonotype: Its ends do not fully match the called genes, so a read error is possible. This chain uses TRBV2 with TRBJ1-1, with 8 bases identical to TRBD1. Germline lookup yields CDR1 SNHLY and CDR2 FYNNEI. The CDR3 is made up of 16 amino acids. DNA of the CDR3: TGTGCCATCAGTGCTGGGACAGGCAACGGAAACACTGAAGCTTTCTTT. It is translated as CAISAGTGNGNTEAFF.

Many counts were recorded for this clonotype. This chain joins TRBV7-8 and TRBJ1-1; D remains ambiguous. Germline V gene data show CDR1 as SGHVS and CDR2 as FQNEAQ. The CDR3 runs 15 residues. V was clipped by 5 bases and J by 0 bases, with 13 bases between them. The CDR3 DNA follows: TGTGCCAGCAGCGACCTGATTTCAGTGAACACTGAAGCTTTCTTT. It is translated as CASSDLISVNTEAFF.

This clonotype was detected only a few times. The J gene is TRBJ1-2, the V gene TRBV2; D remains unclear. CDR3 length equals 14 residues. The V gene lost 7 bases and the J gene lost 2 bases, with 14 bases spanning the gap. Germline CDR1 and CDR2: SNHLY and FYNNEI. The CDR3 coding sequence is TGTGCCAGCATTATAGGACCGCTGAACTATGGCTACACCTTC. Translation gives CASIIGPLNYGYTF.

V is TRBV6-2 or TRBV6-3 and J is TRBJ2-7; unclear D gene. Trimming left V 2 bases short and J 4 bases short, with 9 bases between. Per the germline V gene, CDR1 is MNHEY and CDR2 is SVGEGT. The CDR3 has 13 amino acids. CDR3 in amino acids: CASSYGWEYEQYF. The CDR3 DNA reads as TGTGCCAGCAGTTACGGATGGGAATACGAGCAGTACTTC.

The chain combines TRBV19 with TRBJ2-7; D may match TRBD1 or TRBD2 (5 bases each). Germline V gene lookup returns CDR1 LNHDA and CDR2 SQIVND (reference sequence). This CDR3 is built from 13 residues. Between the trimmed V and J ends, which lost 9 bases and 0 bases, there was a span of 12 bases. CDR3 in DNA: TGTGCCAGCAAGGGACGGAGCTCCTACGAGCAGTACTTC. Amino acid sequence: CASKGRSSYEQYF.

The chain uses TRBV12-3 or TRBV12-4 and TRBJ1-2, with D perhaps TRBD1 (5 bases). The CDR3 is 11 residues long. V was shortened by 6 bases and J by 8 bases, with 10 bases between the two germline ends. CDR3: CASRNWGGYTF. The CDR3 DNA reads as TGTGCCAGCAGGAACTGGGGCGGCTACACCTTC.

In regard to this clonotype: At one of its ends the junction is not consistent with the germline gene, which may arise from a read error. The rearrangement uses TRBV29-1 and TRBJ1-2; no clear D gene. This CDR3 contains 14 residues. Germline V gives CDR1 SQVTM, CDR2 ANQGSEA. CDR3 in DNA: TGCAGCGTCCCAATCCGGGCAGCCAACTGTGGCTACACCTTC. Amino acids: CSVPIRAANCGYTF.

This clonotype came up once. V usage is TRBV4-3 and J usage is TRBJ1-2; D is unclear. CDR3 length equals 16 residues. V gave up 0 bases and J gave up 7 bases, with 18 bases separating them. Germline CDR1 is LGHNA and CDR2 is YSLEER. CDR3 protein: CASSQETHPGSGGYTF. The CDR3 DNA reads as TGCGCCAGCAGCCAAGAAACCCACCCCGGCTCGGGTGGCTACACCTTC.